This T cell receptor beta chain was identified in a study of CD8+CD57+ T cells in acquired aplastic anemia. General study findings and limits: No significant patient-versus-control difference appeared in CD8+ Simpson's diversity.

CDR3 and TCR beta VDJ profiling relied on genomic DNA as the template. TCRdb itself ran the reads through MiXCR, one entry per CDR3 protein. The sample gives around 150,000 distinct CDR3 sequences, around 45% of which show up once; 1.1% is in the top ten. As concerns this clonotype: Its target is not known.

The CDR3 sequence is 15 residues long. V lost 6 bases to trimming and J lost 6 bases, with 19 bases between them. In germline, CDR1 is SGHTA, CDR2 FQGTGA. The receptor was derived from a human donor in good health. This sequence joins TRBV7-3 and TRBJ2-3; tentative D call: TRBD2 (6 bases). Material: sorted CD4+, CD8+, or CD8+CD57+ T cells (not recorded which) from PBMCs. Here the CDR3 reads CASRQGTGTLDTQYF. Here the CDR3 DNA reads TGTGCCAGCAGACAAGGGACCGGGACTCTGGATACGCAGTATTTT.